This T cell receptor beta chain was obtained from a study of regulatory T cells in long-lasting Graves disease. Whole-study context: Graves' patients with a new diagnosis had received antithyroid drugs under 3 months.

This clonotype was counted only a few times. Both iRepertoire HTBI primers and Arm-PCR of CDR3 regions were used to build the TCR beta libraries. A single record per CDR3 protein comes from TCRdb applying MiXCR to the multiplex PCR reads. Of fewer than 650,000 distinct CDR3 sequences in the sample, 15% to 20% were seen once. This CDR3 has 15 residues. In germline, CDR1 is MNHEY, CDR2 SMNVEV (reference sequence). Trimming cost V 6 bases and J 0 bases; bases outside gene matches: 7. Indicated time point: newly diagnosed GD, antithyroid drugs for less than 3 months. From PBMCs, RNA was extracted and then used to make the TCR library. The same data also went into a second study, on T cells in Graves' hyperthyroidism and ophthalmopathy. This second study notes: Exclusion criteria comprised uncontrolled infection, other autoimmune disease, pregnancy or lactation. HTBI primers were used for first-round RT-PCR of the TCR CDR3. Appearing also in blood were most of the thyroid clonotypes expanded above 0.001.

J is TRBJ2-7 and V is TRBV27; 8 bases align to TRBD1. This receptor was obtained from a man between 18 and 29 years old with Graves disease. The input for sequencing was peripheral blood mononuclear cells (PBMCs), taken at new diagnosis, from a patient treated with antithyroid drugs. The CDR3 DNA reads TGTGCCAGCAGGGCAGGGGGCTGGAACTCCTACGAGCAGTACTTC. This translates into CASRAGGWNSYEQYF.